There are a few counts of the clone carrying this TCR beta chain. The antigen remains unidentified. Trimming removed 3 bases from V and 5 bases from J; junction bases left unmatched: 16. Germline loops: CDR1 LNHNV, CDR2 YYDKDF (reference sequence). This CDR3 comprises 18 residues. The data belong to a study of T cells in Graves' hyperthyroidism and ophthalmopathy. Before ophthalmopathy appeared, progressors gave blood at initial hyperthyroidism diagnosis. Points from the study as a whole: Among clonotypes expanded in thyroid above 0.001, most were also found in blood.

The source material, RNA transcripts, was used to amplify TCR beta CDR3 regions. The TCR CDR3 was amplified in a first-round RT-PCR using the HTBI primer set. TCRdb reprocessed the multiplex PCR reads via MiXCR and lists one record per CDR3 protein. The sample holds 250,000 to 300,000 distinct CDR3 sequences, 10% to 15% seen once. This receptor was obtained from a woman aged 25 to 39 with Graves' hyperthyroidism that later progressed to Graves' ophthalmopathy. The chain links TRBV15 to TRBJ2-7; the match to TRBD1 covers 10 bases. Sequencing was performed on blood. The CDR3 is CATSRGGSRGDRGHEQYF. The DNA for the CDR3 is TGTGCCACCAGCAGGGGGGGGTCCCGGGGGGACAGGGGACACGAGCAGTACTTC.